The 28 T cell receptor beta chains below were found in one sample sequenced in a study of tumor-infiltrating lymphocytes in localized non-small cell lung cancer. The repertoire was sequenced with immunoSEQ multiplex PCR; TCRdb's copy has only in-frame clones and lacks some. There are about 29,000 clones in the sample; approximately 83% occur only once, and roughly 2% lies in the top ten. The specimen was lung tumor tissue. The receptors were gathered from a human donor with non-small cell lung cancer.

This sequence joins TRBV15 and TRBJ2-7; 12 bases line up with TRBD2. Germline V gives CDR1 LNHNV, CDR2 YYDKDF (reference sequence). This CDR3 comprises 12 residues. J lost 12 bases, V lost 4 bases, and 4 bases had no gene match. The CDR3 DNA sequence: TGTGCCACCAGCACTAGCGGGGGGGCCAGGTACTTC. Protein: CATSTSGGARYF.

The chain combines TRBV10-3 with TRBJ1-2; D remains ambiguous. The CDR3 is made up of 8 amino acids. In germline, CDR1 is ENHRY, CDR2 SYGVKD. V was clipped by 11 bases and J by 7 bases, with 5 bases between them. For the CDR3, the DNA is TGTGCCGCAGGTGGCTACACCTTC. Encoded protein: CAAGGYTF.

This chain joins TRBV29-1 and TRBJ1-2; D is unresolved. V lost 4 bases and J lost 3, with 15 bases in between. Germline CDR1 and CDR2: SQVTM and ANQGSEA. The CDR3 is 14 residues long. The CDR3 bases are TGCAGCGTTGGTCGGGTGGACCGGTACTATGGCTACACCTTC. Translation: CSVGRVDRYYGYTF. Looking up the rest from reference TRBV29-1 and TRBJ1-2 gives the full variable domain: SAVISQKPSRDICQRGTSLTIQCQVDSQVTMMFWYRQQPGQSLTLIATANQGSEATYESGFVIDKFPISRPNLTFSTLTVSNMSPEDSSIYLCSVGRVDRYYGYTFGSGTRLTVV.

In its sample, this clone was seen once. The chain employs TRBV7-9 and TRBJ1-1; no reliable D call. CDR1 and CDR2 (germline): SEHNR, FQNEAQ (reference sequence). The V and J ends lost 2 bases and 1 base respectively, with 5 bases between them. This CDR3 is built from 13 residues. The CDR3 spells CASSLQENTEAFF. DNA of the CDR3: TGTGCCAGCAGCTTACAGGAGAACACTGAAGCTTTCTTT.

The chain uses TRBV12-5 and TRBJ2-5; possibly TRBD2 for D (5 bases). The CDR3 loop spans 14 amino acids. In germline, CDR1 is LGHNT, CDR2 FRNRAP. V gave up 8 bases and J gave up 3 bases, with 16 bases separating them. The CDR3 loop reads CASQEDDGEETQYF. DNA for the CDR3: TGTGCTAGTCAGGAGGATGACGGGGAAGAGACCCAGTACTTC.

The rearrangement uses TRBV5-5 and TRBJ2-7; 9 nucleotides line up with TRBD1. After removal of 4 bases from V and 4 bases from J, the junction contained 12 bases not matched to a gene. The germline gives CDR1 SGHKS, CDR2 YYEKEE (reference sequence). The CDR3 has 16 residues. This chain's CDR3 is CASSPGTGILGYEQYF. The CDR3 bases are TGTGCCAGCAGCCCCGGGACAGGGATATTAGGTTACGAGCAGTACTTC.

The V call is TRBV25-1, the J call TRBJ2-3, with D hard to call. CDR3 length: 14 amino acids. V lost 2 bases to trimming and J lost 0 bases, with 6 bases between them. CDR1 MGHDK and CDR2 SYGVNS come from the germline V gene. The CDR3 coding sequence is TGTGCCAGCAGTGAACAGGAGAGCACAGATACGCAGTATTTT. Translation gives CASSEQESTDTQYF.

This chain links TRBV2 with TRBJ1-1, with a possible D match to TRBD1 (6 bases). V was trimmed by 9 bases and J by 9 bases, leaving 17 bases between them. The CDR3 consists of 12 residues. Per the germline V gene, CDR1 is SNHLY and CDR2 is FYNNEI. CDR3 coding DNA: TGTGCCAGTACCCCTCCCGGGACAAAAGCTTTCTTT. Its translation: CASTPPGTKAFF.

The genes are TRBV10-3 and TRBJ1-3, with 12 bases aligning to TRBD1. CDR1 ENHRY and CDR2 SYGVKD come from the germline V gene. The CDR3 spans 16 residues. V lost 2 bases, J lost 4 bases, and 3 bases stayed unmatched. The CDR3 DNA sequence: TGTGCCATCAGTGAGCCGGGACAGGGGGCCGGAAACACCATATATTTT. Translation gives CAISEPGQGAGNTIYF.

The V and J genes are TRBV18 and TRBJ2-1; the match to TRBD2 covers 12 bases. Per germline, CDR1 KGHSH and CDR2 LQKENI. With 4 bases clipped from V and 3 bases from J, the junction kept 4 bases outside the gene matches. There are 16 residues in the CDR3. In DNA, the CDR3 is TGTGCCAGCTCACGGACTAGCGGGGTTTTCTACAATGAGCAGTTCTTC. The encoded protein is CASSRTSGVFYNEQFF. The variable domain in full, completed from reference TRBV18 and TRBJ2-1, reads NAGVMQNPRHLVRRRGQEARLRCSPMKGHSHVYWYRQLPEEGLKFMVYLQKENIIDESGMPKERFSAEFPKEGPSILRIQQVVRGDSAAYFCASSRTSGVFYNEQFFGPGTRLTVL.

V usage is TRBV30 and J usage is TRBJ2-3, with TRBD1 identical over 7 bases. This CDR3 comprises 15 residues. V dropped 1 base and J dropped 2; count of bases not matched to a gene: 6. The germline gives CDR1 GTSNPN, CDR2 SVGIG (reference sequence). CDR3: CAWSEGGLSTDTQYF. DNA of the CDR3: TGTGCCTGGAGTGAAGGGGGCTTATCCACAGATACGCAGTATTTT. The full variable domain, rest sourced from reference TRBV30 and TRBJ2-3, is SQTIHQWPATLVQPVGSPLSLECTVEGTSNPNLYWYRQAAGRGLQLLFYSVGIGQISSEVPQNLSASRPQDRQFILSSKKLLLSDSGFYLCAWSEGGLSTDTQYFGPGTRLTVL.

The rearrangement links TRBV4-2 to TRBJ1-5; D not certain. There are 13 residues in the CDR3. Per the germline V gene, CDR1 is LGHNA and CDR2 is YNFKEQ. V gave up 0 bases and J gave up 5 bases, with 5 bases separating them. This chain's CDR3 is CASSQDYDQPQHF. CDR3 nucleotides: TGTGCCAGCAGCCAAGACTACGATCAGCCCCAGCATTTT.

V is TRBV2 and J is TRBJ1-4; 9 nucleotides align to TRBD1. Germline CDR1 is SNHLY and CDR2 is FYNNEI. J lost 0 bases, V lost 11 bases, and 7 bases had no gene match. The CDR3 extends over 15 amino acids. The DNA for the CDR3 is TGTGCCGGAAGGGGACAGGGAGCAACTAATGAAAAACTGTTTTTT. It encodes CAGRGQGATNEKLFF.

For the CDR3, the DNA is TGCGCCAGCAGGCTGGACAGTGCGAACAATGAGCAGTTCTTC. It yields the protein CASRLDSANNEQFF. The genes are TRBV5-1 and TRBJ2-1; D is possibly TRBD1 (6 bases). Germline V CDR1 and CDR2: SGHRS, YFSETQ. The CDR3 spans 14 residues. The V end was cut by 5 bases, the J end by 5 bases, with 14 bases between.

The chain uses TRBV14 and TRBJ2-7; 8 nucleotides match TRBD2. The CDR3 consists of 14 residues. Trimming cost V 4 bases and J 1 base; bases outside gene matches: 3. From germline, CDR1 is SGHDN and CDR2 FVKESK. DNA for the CDR3: TGTGCCAGCAGCCGTGGACTAGCTTCCTACGAGCAGTACTTC. This sequence encodes CASSRGLASYEQYF.

The chain combines TRBV30 with TRBJ1-5; D not certain. CDR1 GTSNPN and CDR2 SVGIG come from the germline V gene (reference sequence). CDR3 length equals 14 residues. The germline V and J ends were trimmed by 0 bases and 0 bases, with 6 bases remaining between them. CDR3 residues: CAWSVKASNQPQHF. In nucleotides, the CDR3 is TGTGCCTGGAGTGTAAAAGCTAGCAATCAGCCCCAGCATTTT. The whole variable domain, remainder taken from reference TRBV30 and TRBJ1-5, is SQTIHQWPATLVQPVGSPLSLECTVEGTSNPNLYWYRQAAGRGLQLLFYSVGIGQISSEVPQNLSASRPQDRQFILSSKKLLLSDSGFYLCAWSVKASNQPQHFGDGTRLSIL.

The CDR3 reads CASSLTSGGNEQFF. The CDR3 coding sequence is TGCGCCAGCAGCTTGACTAGCGGGGGGAATGAGCAGTTCTTC. The J gene is TRBJ2-1, the V gene TRBV5-1; 12 bases match TRBD2. Germline CDR1 SGHRS, CDR2 YFSETQ. This CDR3 contains 14 residues. The V gene end was trimmed by 1 base and the J gene end by 7 bases; junction bases not matched to a gene: 0.

The rearrangement uses TRBV5-1 and TRBJ1-2; maybe TRBD1 (5 bases). V lost 1 base and J lost 6, with 10 bases in between. CDR3 length: 13 residues. Germline lookup yields CDR1 SGHRS and CDR2 YFSETQ. CDR3 sequence (DNA): TGCGCCAGCAGCTTGAACGTAGGGGATGGCTACACCTTC. Protein product: CASSLNVGDGYTF.

The genes are TRBV7-2 and TRBJ1-4; 7 positions match TRBD1. The germline V gene has CDR1 SGHTA and CDR2 FQGNSA. This CDR3 is built from 15 residues. V trimming: 5 bases; J trimming: 4 bases; junction bases outside the gene matches: 7. The CDR3 DNA reads as TGTGCCAGCAGCCCCCAGGGGGGTTTTAATGAAAAACTGTTTTTT. It translates to CASSPQGGFNEKLFF.

The V call is TRBV15, the J call TRBJ2-3; unclear D gene. Germline V gene lookup returns CDR1 LNHNV and CDR2 YYDKDF (reference sequence). CDR3 size: 17 residues. Trimming stripped 2 bases from V and 0 bases from J, with 15 bases between. CDR3 sequence: CATSRNILTSSTDTQYF. The CDR3 DNA reads TGTGCCACCAGCAGAAACATTCTAACTTCCAGCACAGATACGCAGTATTTT.

The chain is built from TRBV6-5 and TRBJ1-1; TRBD1 is a possible D gene (5 bases). This CDR3 has 14 residues. V was clipped by 2 bases and J by 5 bases, with 12 bases between them. Germline CDR1 MNHEY, CDR2 SVGAGI. CDR3 coding DNA: TGTGCCAGCAGTTACACCAAGACAGTAACTGAAGCTTTCTTT. The encoded protein is CASSYTKTVTEAFF.

The rearrangement links TRBV11-1 to TRBJ2-1, with 9 positions matching TRBD2. The CDR3 loop spans 16 amino acids. The V gene end was trimmed by 7 bases and the J gene end by 3 bases; junction bases not matched to a gene: 10. Germline V gene data show CDR1 as SGHAT and CDR2 as FQDESV (reference sequence). CDR3 in amino acids: CASTRERGVHYNEQFF. CDR3 DNA: TGTGCCAGCACCAGAGAGCGGGGGGTCCACTACAATGAGCAGTTCTTC. The whole variable domain, filled in from reference TRBV11-1 and TRBJ2-1, reads EAEVAQSPRYKITEKSQAVAFWCDPISGHATLYWYRQILGQGPELLVQFQDESVVDDSQLPKDRFSAERLKGVDSTLKIQPAELGDSAMYLCASTRERGVHYNEQFFGPGTRLTVL.

This chain connects TRBV7-8 to TRBJ2-3; the D gene is possibly TRBD1 (5 bases). V lost 0 bases to trimming and J lost 0 bases, with 10 bases between them. Germline V gene data show CDR1 as SGHVS and CDR2 as FQNEAQ. The CDR3 loop spans 16 amino acids. The CDR3 bases are TGTGCCAGCAGCTTAGCGCTGGGGCTGAGCACAGATACGCAGTATTTT. Protein: CASSLALGLSTDTQYF. Looking up the rest from reference TRBV7-8 and TRBJ2-3 gives the full variable domain: GAGVSQSPRYKVAKRGQDVALRCDPISGHVSLFWYQQALGQGPEFLTYFQNEAQLDKSGLPSDRFFAERPEGSVSTLKIQRTQQEDSAVYLCASSLALGLSTDTQYFGPGTRLTVL.

The chain recombines TRBV4-2 with TRBJ2-2; the D is unclear. The V gene lost 0 bases and the J gene lost 6 bases, with 14 bases spanning the gap. The germline CDR1 and CDR2 sequences are LGHNA and YNFKEQ. This CDR3 contains 16 residues. CDR3 protein: CASSQDPPPRPGELFF. CDR3 nucleotides: TGTGCCAGCAGCCAAGATCCCCCGCCCAGACCCGGGGAGCTGTTTTTT.

The J gene is TRBJ2-2, the V gene TRBV14; tentatively, D is TRBD2 (6 bases). CDR3 length equals 16 residues. Trimming removed 3 bases at V and 1 base at J, with 12 bases between. The germline CDR1 and CDR2 sequences are SGHDN and FVKESK. For the CDR3, the DNA is TGTGCCAGCAGCCAGGGACTTACGAAGAACACCGGGGAGCTGTTTTTT. Translation gives CASSQGLTKNTGELFF.

The chain couples TRBV6-6 to TRBJ1-3; D perhaps matches TRBD1 (6 bases). The germline V and J ends were trimmed by 2 bases and 3 bases, with 14 bases remaining between them. CDR1 and CDR2 from the germline V gene are MNHNY and SVGAGI (reference sequence). The CDR3 extends over 16 amino acids. The CDR3 loop reads CASSYPGTSNGNTIYF. The CDR3 DNA sequence: TGTGCCAGCAGTTACCCCGGGACATCCAATGGAAACACCATATATTTT.

The V call is TRBV2, the J call TRBJ2-3; 12 nucleotides align to TRBD2. The CDR3 runs 15 residues. Germline loops: CDR1 SNHLY, CDR2 FYNNEI. J was trimmed by 5 bases and V by 11 bases; bases with no gene match: 11. CDR3 sequence reads: CAGRLLAGGEDTQYF. The CDR3 nucleotides read TGTGCCGGTCGGTTACTAGCGGGGGGAGAAGATACGCAGTATTTT. The whole variable domain, remainder taken from reference TRBV2 and TRBJ2-3, is EPEVTQTPSHQVTQMGQEVILRCVPISNHLYFYWYRQILGQKVEFLVSFYNNEISEKSEIFDDQFSVERPDGSNFTLKIRSTKLEDSAMYFCAGRLLAGGEDTQYFGPGTRLTVL.

The chain uses TRBV5-5 and TRBJ1-6; 9 bases align to TRBD1. V was pared by 3 bases and J by 6 bases, with 4 bases of the junction left unmatched. The germline gives CDR1 SGHKS, CDR2 YYEKEE (reference sequence). This CDR3 comprises 15 residues. CDR3 residues: CASSSTGQGNSPLHF. DNA of the CDR3: TGTGCCAGCAGCTCCACGGGACAGGGTAATTCACCCCTCCACTTT. The complete variable domain, with remaining parts taken from reference TRBV5-5 and TRBJ1-6, reads DAGVTQSPTHLIKTRGQQVTLRCSPISGHKSVSWYQQVLGQGPQFIFQYYEKEERGRGNFPDRFSARQFPNYSSELNVNALLLGDSALYLCASSSTGQGNSPLHFGNGTRLTVT.